This TCR beta chain was sequenced in a study of T cells after yellow fever vaccination. This clonotype was detected a few times. Its antigen is not identified. Germline V gene data show CDR1 as LNHDA and CDR2 as SQIVND (reference sequence). There are 14 residues in the CDR3. Trimming took 0 bases from V and 0 from J, leaving 3 bases between them. Study outcomes and limitations: In FACS-sorted repertoires, abundant clonotypes from the bulk population could appear as contaminants. Most clones from primary vaccination resurfaced after the booster (approximately 95% CD4, 88% CD8). Some clonotypes were seen in both the CD4 and the CD8 compartments. These made up a small share and likely arose from convergent recombination.

They built TCR cDNA with 5'RACE template switching, a step that put in a universal primer site and UMIs. TCRdb processed the 5' RACE reads anew with MiXCR; each CDR3 protein has one entry. The table has about 310,000 distinct CDR3 sequences, 3% to 4.5% seen once; the top ten hold about a quarter. Sequences were derived from PBMCs, sampled on the day of the yellow fever booster vaccination. The chain combines TRBV19 with TRBJ1-5; D is unresolved. The sequence was collected from a man younger than 35 who received the YFV17D yellow fever vaccine. Here the CDR3 reads CASSIDASNQPQHF. The CDR3 DNA sequence: TGTGCCAGTAGTATAGACGCTAGCAATCAGCCCCAGCATTTT.